One sample yielded the 10 T cell receptor beta chains listed below, sequenced in a study of blood T cell repertoires in COVID-19 (dated by TCRdb to 2019 to 2021). The protocol used for the library was the immunoSEQ multiplex PCR assay. TCRdb took over this immuneACCESS table, retaining in-frame rearrangements with V and J assigned. Such tables are incomplete; in checked studies, under half of the missing clones stem from an unresolved V gene, and the remainder is unexplained. For this sample there are roughly 200,000 clones; about 86% appear just once. The top ten hold roughly 6.2% of the sample. The sequencing input was peripheral blood. All receptors derive from a man between 60 and 75 years old who had recovered from COVID-19.

The rearrangement uses TRBV19 and TRBJ1-2; D call uncertain. The CDR3 spans 13 residues. V was shortened by 9 bases and J by 4 bases, with 15 bases between the two germline ends. CDR1 and CDR2 from the germline V gene are LNHDA and SQIVND (reference sequence). This CDR3 is CASNSLALYGYTF. In DNA, the CDR3 is TGTGCCAGCAATTCATTGGCCCTCTATGGCTACACCTTC.

The J gene is TRBJ1-1, the V gene TRBV6-4; 9 positions match TRBD1. Per the germline V gene, CDR1 is MRHNA and CDR2 is SNTAGT. The CDR3 extends over 14 amino acids. Unmatched junction bases numbered 3, after V lost 3 bases and J lost 4 bases. The CDR3 loop reads CASSETGGGTEAFF. CDR3 DNA sequence: TGTGCCAGCAGTGAAACAGGGGGCGGCACTGAAGCTTTCTTT.

This chain uses TRBV18 with TRBJ1-6; 8 bases are a match to TRBD1. This CDR3 has 14 amino acids. Trimming took 3 bases from V and 10 from J; bases not matched to a gene: 5. Germline V gene data show CDR1 as KGHSH and CDR2 as LQKENI. CDR3 protein: CASSPGQGYSPLHF. The DNA for the CDR3 is TGTGCCAGCTCACCTGGACAGGGTTACTCACCCCTCCACTTT.

The chain couples TRBV7-3 to TRBJ2-1, with D maybe TRBD1 (6 bases). CDR3 length equals 14 residues. CDR1 is SGHTA, CDR2 FQGTGA, per germline. Trimming stripped 2 bases from V and 7 bases from J, with 12 bases between. CDR3: CASSLGQGMNEQFF. CDR3 DNA sequence: TGTGCCAGCAGCTTAGGCCAGGGGATGAATGAGCAGTTCTTC.

V and J are TRBV5-1 and TRBJ2-7; 13 nucleotides line up with TRBD2. Germline CDR1 reads SGHRS; CDR2 reads YFSETQ. This CDR3 is built from 14 residues. After removal of 4 bases from V and 4 bases from J, the junction contained 2 bases not matched to a gene. The CDR3 bases are TGCGCCAGCAGCCCGACTAGCGGGGGGTACGAGCAGTACTTC. Protein: CASSPTSGGYEQYF.

V is TRBV5-1 and J is TRBJ1-1; 12 nucleotides match TRBD1. V was clipped by 3 bases and J by 5 bases; unmatched bases: 11. The CDR3 is made up of 17 amino acids. The germline CDR1 and CDR2 sequences are SGHRS and YFSETQ. The CDR3 loop is CASSWFPGQGAGTEAFF. Here the CDR3 DNA reads TGCGCCAGCAGCTGGTTCCCGGGACAGGGGGCTGGGACTGAAGCTTTCTTT.

The chain carries TRBV24-1 and TRBJ2-1; weak D call: TRBD2 (6 bases). The CDR3 extends over 12 amino acids. CDR1 KGHDR and CDR2 SFDVKD come from the germline V gene. Deletions cut 4 bases from V and 10 bases from J, with 10 bases between. Here the CDR3 DNA reads TGTGCCACCAGTGACCTAAGCGGGGAGCAGTTCTTC. It specifies CATSDLSGEQFF.

The V call is TRBV19, the J call TRBJ1-2; D uncertain. CDR1 and CDR2 (germline): LNHDA, SQIVND (reference sequence). V dropped 7 bases and J dropped 5 bases, with 20 bases sitting between them. The CDR3 extends over 15 amino acids. The CDR3 sequence is CASNPDRGSRYGYTF. The DNA for the CDR3 is TGTGCCAGTAACCCGGATAGAGGCTCGCGATATGGCTACACCTTC.

The chain joins TRBV7-9 to TRBJ2-3; D uncertain. This CDR3 comprises 13 residues. Between the trimmed V and J ends, which lost 2 bases and 0 bases, there was a span of 3 bases. Germline-derived CDR1 and CDR2 are SEHNR and FQNEAQ (reference sequence). CDR3 coding DNA: TGTGCCAGCAGCTTACTTAGCACAGATACGCAGTATTTT. This gives the protein CASSLLSTDTQYF.

The chain has TRBV9 and TRBJ2-1; TRBD2 aligns across 7 bases. V lost 2 bases and J lost 4; bases outside the gene matches: 6. Germline V gene sequence: CDR1 SGDLS, CDR2 YYNGEE. This CDR3 has 15 amino acids. The CDR3 region is CASSVQTSSYNEQFF. The CDR3 DNA reads as TGTGCCAGCAGCGTCCAGACTAGCAGTTACAATGAGCAGTTCTTC.